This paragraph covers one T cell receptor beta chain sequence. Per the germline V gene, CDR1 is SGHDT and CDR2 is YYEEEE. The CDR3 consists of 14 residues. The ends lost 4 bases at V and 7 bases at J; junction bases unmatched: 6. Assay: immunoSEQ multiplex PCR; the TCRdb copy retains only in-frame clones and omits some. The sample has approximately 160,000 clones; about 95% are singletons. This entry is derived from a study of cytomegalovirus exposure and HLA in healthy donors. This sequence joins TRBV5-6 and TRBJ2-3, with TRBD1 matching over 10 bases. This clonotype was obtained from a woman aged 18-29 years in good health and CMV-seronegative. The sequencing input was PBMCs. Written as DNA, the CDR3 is TGTGCCAGCAGCGTAAGGACAGGGGGGCATACGCAGTATTTT. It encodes CASSVRTGGHTQYF.